A selection of T cell receptor beta chains follows, all from one sample in a study of T cells after yellow fever vaccination. TCRdb ran MiXCR on the 5' RACE reads and lists one entry per CDR3 protein. The data show about 360,000 distinct CDR3 sequences, roughly 6.2% seen once. The specimen was PBMCs, collected 5 days after the yellow fever booster vaccination. The receptors here all came from a man younger than 40 who received the YFV17D yellow fever vaccine. Both conserved end residues are part of each CDR3. The order of the fields is V gene, J gene, D gene, clone size, CDR3 DNA, CDR3 protein. The D gene is left open where the match is weak. Rows may omit the clone size; those that give it use once, few, many or a size class.

v_call: TRBV24-1; j_call: TRBJ2-1; d_call: -; clone_size: few; cdr3_nt: TGTGCCACCCGAAAGGGGGGCTCCTACAATGAGCAGTTCTTC; cdr3_aa: CATRKGGSYNEQFF
v_call: TRBV12-3/TRBV12-4; j_call: TRBJ1-3; d_call: -; clone_size: -; cdr3_nt: TGTGCCAGCAGTTGGGACATTCGCCCTGGAAACACCATATATTTT; cdr3_aa: CASSWDIRPGNTIYF
v_call: TRBV19; j_call: TRBJ2-5; d_call: TRBD1; clone_size: many; cdr3_nt: TGTGCCAGTAGTATTGACAGGGTTGAGACCCAGTACTTC; cdr3_aa: CASSIDRVETQYF
v_call: TRBV29-1; j_call: TRBJ1-1; d_call: -; clone_size: -; cdr3_nt: TGCAGCCTCTCGCACGGAGACACTGAAGCTTTCTTT; cdr3_aa: CSLSHGDTEAFF
v_call: TRBV7-9; j_call: TRBJ2-1; d_call: -; clone_size: -; cdr3_nt: TGTGCCAGCAGACCCGGGACAAGGGTTTCCAATGAGCAGTTCTTC; cdr3_aa: CASRPGTRVSNEQFF
v_call: TRBV12-3/TRBV12-4; j_call: TRBJ2-2; d_call: -; clone_size: many; cdr3_nt: TGTGCCAGCAGCTCGGGATGGGGTATAGATAACACCGGGGAGCTGTTTTTT; cdr3_aa: CASSSGWGIDNTGELFF
v_call: TRBV7-2; j_call: TRBJ2-3; d_call: -; clone_size: -; cdr3_nt: TGTGCCAGCAGCGACAACCCTACTAGGTCAGATACGCAGTATTTT; cdr3_aa: CASSDNPTRSDTQYF
v_call: TRBV20-1; j_call: TRBJ2-1; d_call: TRBD2; clone_size: many; cdr3_nt: TGCAGTGCTAGTGTAGCGGGAGTTTGGAATGAGCAGTTCTTC; cdr3_aa: CSASVAGVWNEQFF
v_call: TRBV19; j_call: TRBJ1-1; d_call: TRBD1; clone_size: few; cdr3_nt: TGTGCCAGTAGTCCGGGACAGGGGTACACTGAAGCTTTCTTT; cdr3_aa: CASSPGQGYTEAFF
v_call: TRBV20-1; j_call: TRBJ2-7; d_call: TRBD2; clone_size: many; cdr3_nt: TGCAGTGCTAGAGTGGGGACTAGCGGGACCGAGCAGTACTTC; cdr3_aa: CSARVGTSGTEQYF
v_call: TRBV29-1; j_call: TRBJ2-7; d_call: -; clone_size: many; cdr3_nt: TGCAGCGCGTCAGGGAGTACCTACGAGCAGTACTTC; cdr3_aa: CSASGSTYEQYF
v_call: TRBV10-3; j_call: TRBJ2-3; d_call: TRBD1; clone_size: many; cdr3_nt: TGTGCCATCAGCCTACAGGGGGCGGTCACAGATACGCAGTATTTT; cdr3_aa: CAISLQGAVTDTQYF
v_call: TRBV29-1; j_call: TRBJ2-7; d_call: -; clone_size: -; cdr3_nt: TGCAGCGTTGTCTCCCCTGGCAGGGGTTCGCTCGAGCAGTACTTC; cdr3_aa: CSVVSPGRGSLEQYF
v_call: TRBV5-1; j_call: TRBJ2-2; d_call: -; clone_size: many; cdr3_nt: TGCGCCAGCGGGCTCGAAGCCGGGGAGCTGTTTTTT; cdr3_aa: CASGLEAGELFF
v_call: TRBV4-2; j_call: TRBJ2-3; d_call: -; clone_size: -; cdr3_nt: TGTGCCAGCAGCCAAGTCGAAGTGGGAGATACGCAGTATTTT; cdr3_aa: CASSQVEVGDTQYF
v_call: TRBV25-1; j_call: TRBJ2-1; d_call: -; clone_size: few; cdr3_nt: TGTGCCAGCAGAATAGGTCCACTGAGGAATGAGCAGTTCTTC; cdr3_aa: CASRIGPLRNEQFF
v_call: TRBV4-3; j_call: TRBJ2-7; d_call: TRBD2; clone_size: many; cdr3_nt: TGCGCCAGCAGCCTCAATAGCGGGAGGTATTACGAGCAGTACTTC; cdr3_aa: CASSLNSGRYYEQYF
v_call: TRBV20-1; j_call: TRBJ2-1; d_call: TRBD2; clone_size: -; cdr3_nt: TGCAGTGCTAGAGCCAGCGGGGGGGTTAGGAGGAGCTCCTACAATGAGCAGTTCTTC; cdr3_aa: CSARASGGVRRSSYNEQFF
v_call: TRBV10-3; j_call: TRBJ2-1; d_call: TRBD2; clone_size: many; cdr3_nt: TGTGCCATCAGTGGGGGACTAGCGGGAGGTGATGAGCAGTTCTTC; cdr3_aa: CAISGGLAGGDEQFF
v_call: TRBV7-2; j_call: TRBJ2-7; d_call: -; clone_size: -; cdr3_nt: TGTGCCAGCAGCTTAGAACGGCCGGGGGAGCAGTACTTC; cdr3_aa: CASSLERPGEQYF
v_call: TRBV20-1; j_call: TRBJ2-3; d_call: -; clone_size: many; cdr3_nt: TGCAGTGCTAGAGGCACCGGAGGGCCAGATACGCAGTATTTT; cdr3_aa: CSARGTGGPDTQYF
v_call: TRBV2; j_call: TRBJ2-2; d_call: TRBD2; clone_size: many; cdr3_nt: TGTGCCAGCACTAGGACTAGCGGGAGATCCGGGGAGCTGTTTTTT; cdr3_aa: CASTRTSGRSGELFF
v_call: TRBV27; j_call: TRBJ1-5; d_call: -; clone_size: many; cdr3_nt: TGTGCCAGCAGTTCCCGGGACGGATATAGCAATCAGCCCCAGCATTTT; cdr3_aa: CASSSRDGYSNQPQHF
v_call: TRBV11-2; j_call: TRBJ2-1; d_call: TRBD2; clone_size: -; cdr3_nt: TGTGCCAGCAGCTTCCTAGCGGGAGTTGGTTACAATGAGCAGTTCTTC; cdr3_aa: CASSFLAGVGYNEQFF
v_call: TRBV12-3/TRBV12-4; j_call: TRBJ2-2; d_call: -; clone_size: many; cdr3_nt: TGTGCCAGCACCCCCCCGGGAGATCACACCGGGGAGCTGTTTTTT; cdr3_aa: CASTPPGDHTGELFF
v_call: TRBV20-1; j_call: TRBJ2-1; d_call: TRBD2; clone_size: many; cdr3_nt: TGCAGTGCTAGAGTTAGGACTAGCGAACAGTACAATGAGCAGTTCTTC; cdr3_aa: CSARVRTSEQYNEQFF
v_call: TRBV6-5; j_call: TRBJ2-7; d_call: TRBD1; clone_size: many; cdr3_nt: TGTGCCAGCAGTTGGGACAGGGTCCCCTACGAGCAGTACTTC; cdr3_aa: CASSWDRVPYEQYF
v_call: TRBV5-1; j_call: TRBJ2-1; d_call: -; clone_size: few; cdr3_nt: TGCGCCAGCAGCCGCGGACTGTTCAATGAGCAGTTCTTC; cdr3_aa: CASSRGLFNEQFF
v_call: TRBV19; j_call: TRBJ1-5; d_call: -; clone_size: many; cdr3_nt: TGTGCCACCCAACCCTTTCATAGCAATCAGCCCCAGCATTTT; cdr3_aa: CATQPFHSNQPQHF
v_call: TRBV15; j_call: TRBJ2-1; d_call: -; clone_size: -; cdr3_nt: TGTGCCACCAGCAGAGATGGGGGCAGACTAGTCGGGCAGTTCTTC; cdr3_aa: CATSRDGGRLVGQFF
v_call: TRBV6-1; j_call: TRBJ2-3; d_call: -; clone_size: many; cdr3_nt: TGTGCCAGCAGAGGACAGCTCAGCACAGATACGCAGTATTTT; cdr3_aa: CASRGQLSTDTQYF
v_call: TRBV10-3; j_call: TRBJ2-7; d_call: -; clone_size: many; cdr3_nt: TGTGCCATCAGTGAGTCGGGCGTTCTAAGCTCCTACGAGCAGTACTTC; cdr3_aa: CAISESGVLSSYEQYF
v_call: TRBV5-5; j_call: TRBJ2-1; d_call: -; clone_size: many; cdr3_nt: TGTGCCAGCAGCCAACCAGGTGAGCAGTTCTTC; cdr3_aa: CASSQPGEQFF